The next 30 T cell receptor beta chains were all read from a single sample in a study of CD8 T cells in ankylosing spondylitis. Using its own MiXCR run on the 5' RACE reads, TCRdb lists one record per CDR3 protein. The table lists some 240,000 distinct CDR3 sequences, roughly a quarter of them singletons. The specimen sequenced was blood, either unsorted or a sorted T cell fraction (not recorded which). These TCRs come from a male donor with ankylosing spondylitis or in good health (not recorded which).

The chain recombines TRBV20-1 with TRBJ2-1; D is perhaps TRBD1 or TRBD2 (6 bases each). This CDR3 contains 16 residues. Germline V gene data show CDR1 as DFQATT and CDR2 as SNEGSKA (reference sequence). Trimming shortened V by 6 bases and J by 4 bases, and 22 bases separated the two germline ends. This chain's CDR3 is CSAEVGASGAYNEQFF. The CDR3 DNA reads as TGCAGTGCGGAGGTCGGGGCGTCGGGGGCATACAATGAGCAGTTCTTC.

This clonotype was found a few times. The rearrangement joins TRBV20-1 to TRBJ2-4; D is perhaps TRBD2 (6 bases). The CDR3 extends over 17 amino acids. Germline-derived CDR1 and CDR2 are DFQATT and SNEGSKA (reference sequence). Trimming stripped 2 bases from V and 0 bases from J, with 17 bases between. The DNA of the CDR3 is TGCAGTGCTAGAACTCCGGGACTCTTACTAGCCAAAAACATTCAGTACTTC. This translates into CSARTPGLLLAKNIQYF.

Many counts were recorded for this clonotype. The chain carries TRBV20-1 and TRBJ2-5, with TRBD2 matching over 7 bases. V dropped 5 bases and J dropped 1; count of bases not matched to a gene: 7. The germline V gene encodes CDR1 DFQATT and CDR2 SNEGSKA (reference sequence). The CDR3 contains 14 residues. The CDR3 reads CSAPPPSGQETQYF. Written as DNA, the CDR3 is TGCAGTGCTCCTCCCCCTAGCGGCCAAGAGACCCAGTACTTC.

The chain combines TRBV20-1 with TRBJ2-3; D is possibly TRBD2 (7 bases). Trimming removed 4 bases at V and 2 bases at J, with 13 bases between. This CDR3 has 14 amino acids. The germline V gene has CDR1 DFQATT and CDR2 SNEGSKA (reference sequence). Here the CDR3 reads CSAKRGGVTDTQYF. In DNA, the CDR3 is TGCAGTGCTAAGAGGGGGGGGGTCACAGATACGCAGTATTTT.

This clonotype turned up a few times. This chain connects TRBV20-1 to TRBJ1-6; 7 nucleotides align to TRBD1. The CDR3 totals 14 residues. Germline-derived CDR1 and CDR2 are DFQATT and SNEGSKA (reference sequence). The ends lost 3 bases at V and 8 bases at J; junction bases unmatched: 7. CDR3 protein: CSASLGQWDSPLHF. The CDR3 nucleotides read TGCAGTGCTAGTCTGGGACAGTGGGATTCACCCCTCCACTTT.

This chain connects TRBV25-1 to TRBJ2-1, with D hard to call. From germline, CDR1 is MGHDK and CDR2 SYGVNS. Deletions cut 3 bases from V and 4 bases from J, with 13 bases between. The CDR3 has 15 residues. In DNA, the CDR3 is TGTGCCAGCAGTGATTGGGTGGGATATTACAATGAGCAGTTCTTC. Residues: CASSDWVGYYNEQFF. The whole variable domain, remainder taken from reference TRBV25-1 and TRBJ2-1, is EADIYQTPRYLVIGTGKKITLECSQTMGHDKMYWYQQDPGMELHLIHYSYGVNSTEKGDLSSESTVSRIRTEHFPLTLESARPSHTSQYLCASSDWVGYYNEQFFGPGTRLTVL.

The sample holds many counts of this clonotype. This chain connects TRBV29-1 to TRBJ2-5; 8 bases are a match to TRBD2. This CDR3 has 14 amino acids. Trimming at V came to 4 bases and at J to 5 bases, leaving 9 bases not matched to a gene. Germline V gene lookup returns CDR1 SQVTM and CDR2 ANQGSEA. CDR3: CSVGGSGGLETQYF. CDR3 DNA: TGCAGCGTTGGAGGCAGCGGGGGCCTTGAGACCCAGTACTTC.

Comments on this clonotype: A read error may be the cause here, since a much bigger clone is one base away. V gene TRBV10-3 combines with J gene TRBJ2-7; D perhaps matches TRBD2 (6 bases). Germline V gene data show CDR1 as ENHRY and CDR2 as SYGVKD. The CDR3 consists of 15 residues. The CDR3: CVISAWRGEAYEQYF. The CDR3, as DNA: TGTGTCATCAGTGCCTGGCGCGGGGAAGCCTACGAGCAGTACTTC.

The J gene is TRBJ1-5, the V gene TRBV5-5, with a weak D call TRBD1 (6 bases). V lost 5 bases to trimming and J lost 6 bases, with 18 bases between them. The CDR3 is 15 amino acids. Germline loops: CDR1 SGHKS, CDR2 YYEKEE (reference sequence). CDR3 bases: TGTGCCAGCAGTTCCGCCCCCGTGGGGGCTCAGCCCCAGCATTTT. It is translated as CASSSAPVGAQPQHF.

The chain couples TRBV12-3 or TRBV12-4 to TRBJ2-7, with TRBD2 as a possible D gene (5 bases). This CDR3 has 12 amino acids. Trimming removed 4 bases at V and 3 bases at J, with 7 bases between. DNA of the CDR3: TGTGCCAGCAGTTCCGGGGTCTACGAGCAGTACTTC. It specifies CASSSGVYEQYF.

The J gene is TRBJ1-6, the V gene TRBV28, with TRBD1 matching 8 bases. CDR1 MDHEN and CDR2 SYDVKM come from the germline V gene. The trim removed 5 bases at V and 9 bases at J, leaving 12 bases unmatched. The CDR3 is made up of 16 amino acids. The CDR3 spells CASSPTRTGSGSPLHF. In DNA form, the CDR3 reads TGTGCCAGCAGTCCGACCCGGACAGGGTCGGGTTCACCCCTCCACTTT.

The chain's CDR3 is CSANHVGQGVYEQYF. Here the CDR3 DNA reads TGCAGTGCAAATCACGTGGGACAGGGGGTGTACGAGCAGTACTTC. J is TRBJ2-7 and V is TRBV20-1, with 11 nucleotides matching TRBD1. The germline gives CDR1 DFQATT, CDR2 SNEGSKA (reference sequence). The trim removed 6 bases at V and 4 bases at J, leaving 11 bases unmatched. This CDR3 is 15 amino acids long.

The V and J genes are TRBV24-1 and TRBJ2-7; D is unclear. The ends were cut back, 5 bases at V and 0 bases at J, with 13 bases in the middle. Per the germline V gene, CDR1 is KGHDR and CDR2 is SFDVKD. The CDR3 is made up of 15 amino acids. In DNA, the CDR3 is TGTGCCACCAGTGGTGGACCCCCCCTCTCCTACGAGCAGTACTTC. Encoded protein: CATSGGPPLSYEQYF.

This clonotype was picked up a small number of times. This rearrangement joins TRBV24-1 to TRBJ2-7, with a tentative D call TRBD1 (5 bases). V was pared by 5 bases and J by 7 bases, with 11 bases between. The germline V gene encodes CDR1 KGHDR and CDR2 SFDVKD. This CDR3 spans 12 amino acids. The CDR3 nucleotides read TGTGCCACCAGTGTTTCAGGGATTGAGCAGTACTTC. As protein: CATSVSGIEQYF.

This clonotype was picked up many times. The V and J genes are TRBV2 and TRBJ2-7; D gene unclear. The CDR3 runs 12 residues. Trimming shortened V by 3 bases and J by 4 bases, and 7 bases separated the two germline ends. From germline, CDR1 is SNHLY and CDR2 FYNNEI. The CDR3 bases are TGTGCCAGCAGTGACGTAGGATACGAGCAGTACTTC. This encodes CASSDVGYEQYF.

Details on this clonotype: A read error may produce the germline difference seen at one junction end. The rearrangement uses TRBV12-3 or TRBV12-4 and TRBJ2-5; 7 bases align to TRBD1. The CDR3 extends over 11 amino acids. CDR3 sequence: CASSSGQAEFF. In DNA, the CDR3 is TGTGCCAGCAGTTCAGGACAGGCGGAATTCTTC.

This clonotype appeared a few times. This rearrangement joins TRBV6-5 to TRBJ2-7; D is possibly TRBD1 or TRBD2 (6 bases each). The germline V gene encodes CDR1 MNHEY and CDR2 SVGAGI. The length of the CDR3 is 14 residues. V was shortened by 0 bases and J by 7 bases, with 13 bases between the two germline ends. The chain's CDR3 is CASSYSTGAGEQYF. CDR3 nucleotide sequence: TGTGCCAGCAGTTACTCGACGGGGGCTGGTGAGCAGTACTTC.

V gene TRBV7-9 combines with J gene TRBJ2-5; D gene unclear. The CDR3 has 13 residues. The germline V gene encodes CDR1 SEHNR and CDR2 FQNEAQ (reference sequence). Trimming cost V 9 bases and J 5 bases, with 16 bases left between them. DNA for the CDR3: TGTGCCAGTCGATCCGGGTGGAGTGAGACCCAGTACTTC. Translated, it gives CASRSGWSETQYF.

The J gene is TRBJ2-1, the V gene TRBV3-1; 8 bases fit TRBD2. Losses at the gene ends were 3 bases for V and 10 bases for J; bases not matched to a gene: 11. The germline CDR1 and CDR2 sequences are LGHDT and YNNKEL (reference sequence). The CDR3 length is 15 residues. CDR3 coding DNA: TGTGCCAGCAGCCAGAGGGGGGGCATAGCGGGGGAGCAGTTCTTC. Its protein is CASSQRGGIAGEQFF.

The chain recombines TRBV20-1 with TRBJ2-7; a weak D match, TRBD1 (5 bases). The germline V and J ends were trimmed by 2 bases and 5 bases, with 10 bases remaining between them. Germline loops: CDR1 DFQATT, CDR2 SNEGSKA (reference sequence). The CDR3 extends over 12 amino acids. This CDR3 is CSARPRVDEQYF. The CDR3 DNA reads as TGCAGTGCTAGACCCAGGGTGGACGAGCAGTACTTC.

The sample holds many counts of this clonotype. The genes are TRBV3-1 and TRBJ2-3; 9 bases line up with TRBD1. The germline V gene encodes CDR1 LGHDT and CDR2 YNNKEL (reference sequence). This CDR3 has 14 amino acids. V gave up 5 bases and J gave up 4 bases; unmatched junction bases: 4. The CDR3 DNA is TGTGCCAGCAGCGTCACAGGGGGCCCAGATACGCAGTATTTT. Encoded protein: CASSVTGGPDTQYF.

DNA for the CDR3: TGTGCCAGCAGCTCCTCAGTGGGGGAGCACCAAGAGACCCAGTACTTC. It encodes CASSSSVGEHQETQYF. This chain joins TRBV7-2 and TRBJ2-5, with D perhaps being TRBD1 or TRBD2 (5 bases each). Between the trimmed V and J ends, which lost 4 bases and 0 bases, there was a span of 15 bases. The germline V gene encodes CDR1 SGHTA and CDR2 FQGNSA. The CDR3 has 16 amino acids.

This clonotype has ten or more counts. The chain links TRBV20-1 to TRBJ1-4; TRBD1 matches 9 bases. V was pared by 1 base and J by 6 bases, with 0 bases of the junction left unmatched. The CDR3 covers 13 residues. Germline V lookup: CDR1 DFQATT, CDR2 SNEGSKA (reference sequence). The CDR3 region is CSARGTGDEKLFF. CDR3 sequence (DNA): TGCAGTGCTAGAGGGACAGGGGATGAAAAACTGTTTTTT.

This clonotype came up a few times. The rearrangement joins TRBV29-1 to TRBJ2-3; TRBD1 matches at 9 bases. Germline CDR1 reads SQVTM; CDR2 reads ANQGSEA. This CDR3 contains 15 residues. J gave up 3 bases and V 6 bases, and 10 bases lay outside the gene matches. The CDR3 region has the DNA TGCAGCGTCTCGGCCCGGGACAGGGCTACAGATACGCAGTATTTT. Residues: CSVSARDRATDTQYF.

This clonotype was seen more than once but under ten times. V gene TRBV15 combines with J gene TRBJ2-1; TRBD2 matches 7 bases. Germline-derived CDR1 and CDR2 are LNHNV and YYDKDF (reference sequence). The CDR3 loop spans 15 amino acids. Trimming cost V 4 bases and J 3 bases; bases outside gene matches: 6. For the CDR3, the DNA is TGTGCCACCAGCATAGGGAGGGACTACTACAATGAGCAGTTCTTC. Residues: CATSIGRDYYNEQFF.

This clonotype was counted a few times. V and J are TRBV5-1 and TRBJ2-3; D perhaps matches TRBD1 (6 bases). The CDR3 contains 13 residues. Trimming stripped 7 bases from V and 1 base from J, with 10 bases between. Germline values: CDR1 SGHRS, CDR2 YFSETQ. DNA for the CDR3: TGCGCCAGCGGGGCAGGGGGCACAGATACGCAGTATTTT. It yields the protein CASGAGGTDTQYF.

The sample holds a few counts of this clonotype. The CDR3 spells CSALPPGIGEQYF. CDR3 sequence (DNA): TGCAGTGCCCTGCCCCCAGGAATCGGCGAGCAGTACTTC. The genes are TRBV20-1 and TRBJ2-7; D unresolved. Germline-derived CDR1 and CDR2 are DFQATT and SNEGSKA (reference sequence). Trimming stripped 6 bases from V and 6 bases from J, with 18 bases between. The CDR3 loop spans 13 amino acids.

This clonotype was seen a few times. The rearrangement links TRBV20-1 to TRBJ2-7; 8 bases agree with TRBD2. This CDR3 comprises 15 residues. V lost 5 bases, J lost 0 bases, and 9 bases stayed unmatched. The germline gives CDR1 DFQATT, CDR2 SNEGSKA (reference sequence). The CDR3 sequence is CSAHKSGGLSYEQYF. The CDR3 DNA sequence: TGCAGTGCTCACAAAAGCGGGGGCCTCTCCTACGAGCAGTACTTC.

This clonotype was recorded many times. The chain recombines TRBV5-1 with TRBJ2-7; tentative D call: TRBD2 (6 bases). This CDR3 comprises 13 residues. Germline V CDR1 and CDR2: SGHRS, YFSETQ. Deletions cut 5 bases from V and 6 bases from J, with 15 bases between. The CDR3 bases are TGCGCCAGCAGTAACACGGGGGTTGGCGAGCAGTACTTC. Amino acids: CASSNTGVGEQYF.

This clonotype was observed a handful of times. V gene TRBV12-3 or TRBV12-4 combines with J gene TRBJ2-7; 7 bases fit TRBD1. CDR3 length equals 14 residues. V shed 5 bases and J 2 bases; nucleotides not matched to a gene: 6. The CDR3 sequence is CASSQNQGAYEQYF. The CDR3 DNA sequence: TGTGCCAGCAGTCAAAACCAGGGGGCCTACGAGCAGTACTTC.